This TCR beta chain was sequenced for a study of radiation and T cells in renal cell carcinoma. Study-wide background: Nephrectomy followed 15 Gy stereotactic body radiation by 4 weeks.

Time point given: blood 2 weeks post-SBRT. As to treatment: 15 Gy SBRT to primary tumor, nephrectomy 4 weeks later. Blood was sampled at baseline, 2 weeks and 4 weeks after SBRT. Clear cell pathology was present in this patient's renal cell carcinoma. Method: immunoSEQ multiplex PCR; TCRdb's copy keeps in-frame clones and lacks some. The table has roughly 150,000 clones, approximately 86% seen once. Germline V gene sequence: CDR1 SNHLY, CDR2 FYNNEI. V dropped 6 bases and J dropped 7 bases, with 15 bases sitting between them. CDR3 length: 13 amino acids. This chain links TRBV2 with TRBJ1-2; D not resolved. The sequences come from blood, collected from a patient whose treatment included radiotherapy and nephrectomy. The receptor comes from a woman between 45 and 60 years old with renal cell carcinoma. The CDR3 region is CASRRLFEIGYTF. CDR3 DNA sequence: TGTGCCAGCAGACGTCTATTTGAGATTGGCTACACCTTC. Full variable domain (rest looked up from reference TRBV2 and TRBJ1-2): EPEVTQTPSHQVTQMGQEVILRCVPISNHLYFYWYRQILGQKVEFLVSFYNNEISEKSEIFDDQFSVERPDGSNFTLKIRSTKLEDSAMYFCASRRLFEIGYTFGSGTRLTVV.